Sequencing of this T cell receptor beta chain was carried out in a study of T cells in Graves' hyperthyroidism and ophthalmopathy. Study-wide results and limits: Among clonotypes expanded in thyroid above 0.001, most were also found in blood.

The definition of stable Graves' hyperthyroidism was no ophthalmopathy progression within 18 months. V gave up 0 bases and J gave up 7 bases; unmatched junction bases: 4. Germline loops: CDR1 SGHRS, CDR2 YFSETQ. This CDR3 spans 15 amino acids. Many counts were recorded for this clonotype. The antigen is not known. Amplification yielded TCR beta CDR3 regions, with RNA transcripts as the source. First-round RT-PCR targeting the TCR CDR3 was performed with the HTBI primer set. TCRdb used MiXCR to reprocess the multiplex PCR reads, holding one entry per CDR3 protein. The sample lists 200,000 to 250,000 distinct CDR3 sequences; 15% to 20% were seen once.

The chain recombines TRBV5-1 with TRBJ1-2; TRBD1 matches at 12 bases. Sequenced material: blood. The clonotype comes from a man in his forties or fifties with Graves' hyperthyroidism. CDR3 loop: CASSLEGQGAGGYTF. CDR3 nucleotide sequence: TGCGCCAGCAGCTTGGAGGGACAGGGGGCTGGTGGCTACACCTTC.